This entry lists 31 T cell receptor beta chains sequenced from one sample in a study of cytomegalovirus exposure and HLA in healthy donors. Vbeta (60) and Jbeta (13) primers were used in the PCR. Some clones are missing from TCRdb's copy, which holds only in-frame ones; the method was immunoSEQ multiplex PCR. The listing contains about 48,000 clones. The sample was PBMCs. The receptors here all came from a male donor in good health and CMV-seropositive.

A remark on this clone: The sample holds other DNA sequences that translate to the same CDR3. The chain has TRBV5-1 and TRBJ2-5; no firm D call. The V gene lost 0 bases and the J gene lost 1 base, with 7 bases spanning the gap. The CDR3 loop spans 14 amino acids. Germline assignment: CDR1 SGHRS and CDR2 YFSETQ. The CDR3 DNA sequence: TGCGCCAGCAGCTTGGTGGCAGTCCAAGAGACCCAGTACTTC. It yields the protein CASSLVAVQETQYF.

The rearrangement uses TRBV27 and TRBJ1-4; D gene uncertain. Germline lookup yields CDR1 MNHEY and CDR2 SMNVEV (reference sequence). CDR3 length equals 12 residues. Deletions cut 7 bases from V and 5 bases from J, with 8 bases between. The CDR3 DNA is TGTGCCAGCAAGAGTTCAAATGAAAAACTGTTTTTT. Amino acids: CASKSSNEKLFF. Using reference TRBV27 and TRBJ1-4 for the parts outside the CDR3, the full variable domain is EAQVTQNPRYLITVTGKKLTVTCSQNMNHEYMSWYRQDPGLGLRQIYYSMNVEVTDKGDVPEGYKVSRKEKRNFPLILESPSPNQTSLYFCASKSSNEKLFFGSGTQLSVL.

The chain recombines TRBV19 with TRBJ1-6; 8 nucleotides align to TRBD1. This CDR3 has 15 amino acids. Germline V CDR1 and CDR2: LNHDA, SQIVND (reference sequence). V gave up 7 bases and J gave up 8 bases; unmatched junction bases: 10. This chain's CDR3 is CASTQDGTGDSPLHF. The DNA of the CDR3 is TGTGCCAGTACCCAAGACGGGACAGGTGATTCACCCCTCCACTTT.

The chain is built from TRBV4-1 and TRBJ2-7; perhaps TRBD2 as D (5 bases). The V gene's germline CDR1 is MGHRA and CDR2 YSYEKL. This CDR3 is built from 18 residues. V was shortened by 0 bases and J by 2 bases, with 20 bases between the two germline ends. The CDR3 region has the DNA TGCGCCAGCAGCCAAGAAACACCCCGGGGAACGGCTACCTACGAGCAGTACTTC. Translating gives CASSQETPRGTATYEQYF.

This chain links TRBV6-5 with TRBJ2-3; D gene uncertain. V lost 9 bases, J lost 11 bases, and 18 bases lay in between. Germline values: CDR1 MNHEY, CDR2 SVGAGI. The CDR3 consists of 12 residues. The CDR3 loop is CARNPMRRMQYF. The CDR3 coding sequence is TGTGCCAGAAACCCTATGAGGCGGATGCAGTATTTT.

The V call is TRBV7-9, the J call TRBJ2-1, with D maybe TRBD1 (5 bases). The CDR3 totals 13 residues. Between the trimmed V and J ends, which lost 3 bases and 9 bases, there was a span of 12 bases. Germline V gene lookup returns CDR1 SEHNR and CDR2 FQNEAQ (reference sequence). CDR3 sequence reads: CASSFTGNGEQFF. The CDR3 bases are TGTGCCAGCAGCTTTACAGGAAATGGTGAGCAGTTCTTC.

This sequence joins TRBV5-4 and TRBJ2-3, with D tentatively TRBD1 (6 bases). CDR1 and CDR2 from the germline V gene are SGHNT and YYREEE (reference sequence). The V and J ends lost 0 bases and 0 bases respectively, with 11 bases between them. The CDR3 has 16 residues. CDR3: CASSLGGQPSTDTQYF. In DNA form, the CDR3 reads TGTGCCAGCAGCTTGGGAGGACAGCCTAGCACAGATACGCAGTATTTT.

V gene TRBV9 combines with J gene TRBJ2-3; 12 nucleotides line up with TRBD2. The V segment lost 4 bases and the J segment 5 bases; nucleotides outside the gene matches: 5. CDR1 is SGDLS and CDR2 is YYNGEE in the germline V gene. The CDR3 runs 15 residues. CDR3 bases: TGTGCCAGCAGCTACTGGACTAGCGGGGTAGATACGCAGTATTTT. Its protein product is CASSYWTSGVDTQYF.

V is TRBV9 and J is TRBJ2-1; D is unclear. V was pared by 4 bases and J by 5 bases, with 16 bases between. CDR1 and CDR2 (germline): SGDLS, YYNGEE. This CDR3 region has 15 residues. The CDR3 spells CASSPRRSVNNEQFF. The CDR3, as DNA: TGTGCCAGCAGCCCGCGCCGATCGGTCAACAATGAGCAGTTCTTC.

The genes are TRBV11-2 and TRBJ2-2; 9 bases line up with TRBD2. The CDR3 is 17 residues long. J lost 6 bases, V lost 3 bases, and 11 bases had no gene match. Looked up from germline, CDR1 is SGHAT and CDR2 is FQNNGV. The CDR3 here is CASSFPPGLAVPGELFF. The CDR3 coding sequence is TGTGCCAGCAGCTTTCCCCCGGGACTAGCCGTCCCCGGGGAGCTGTTTTTT. Full variable domain (rest looked up from reference TRBV11-2 and TRBJ2-2): EAGVAQSPRYKIIEKRQSVAFWCNPISGHATLYWYQQILGQGPKLLIQFQNNGVVDDSQLPKDRFSAERLKGVDSTLKIQPAKLEDSAVYLCASSFPPGLAVPGELFFGEGSRLTVL.

The V gene is TRBV6-4, the J gene TRBJ2-7, with D possibly being TRBD1 (6 bases). V was cut by 3 bases and J by 6 bases, with 12 bases left in between. Per the germline V gene, CDR1 is MRHNA and CDR2 is SNTAGT. This CDR3 spans 13 amino acids. CDR3 sequence: CASSEQGWGEQYF. As DNA, the CDR3 is TGTGCCAGCAGTGAACAGGGTTGGGGCGAGCAGTACTTC.

V and J are TRBV9 and TRBJ2-5; the match to TRBD1 covers 8 bases. This CDR3 contains 14 residues. Germline CDR1 and CDR2: SGDLS and YYNGEE. V lost 4 bases and J lost 4; bases outside the gene matches: 6. CDR3 coding DNA: TGTGCCAGCAGCCCAGGACAGGGACGAGAGACCCAGTACTTC. Protein sequence: CASSPGQGRETQYF.

The chain employs TRBV4-3 and TRBJ1-2; 9 bases are a match to TRBD1. In germline, CDR1 is LGHNA, CDR2 YSLEER. This CDR3 comprises 16 residues. J was trimmed by 4 bases and V by 1 base; bases with no gene match: 7. CDR3 sequence: CASSQGSPGQGYGYTF. The CDR3 nucleotides are TGCGCCAGCAGCCAAGGCAGCCCGGGACAGGGCTATGGCTACACCTTC.

The chain combines TRBV5-1 with TRBJ2-3, with 7 bases that match TRBD1. The CDR3 has 13 amino acids. From germline, CDR1 is SGHRS and CDR2 YFSETQ. V lost 7 bases to trimming and J lost 4 bases; unmatched junction nucleotides: 6. CDR3 amino acids: CASFDRASDTQYF. The CDR3, as DNA: TGCGCCAGCTTCGACAGGGCATCAGATACGCAGTATTTT.

The rearrangement links TRBV5-1 to TRBJ2-5, with D unresolved. The germline gives CDR1 SGHRS, CDR2 YFSETQ. The V end was cut by 0 bases, the J end by 2 bases, with 8 bases between. This CDR3 contains 14 residues. CDR3 protein: CASSLVPDQETQYF. DNA for the CDR3: TGCGCCAGCAGCTTGGTCCCAGATCAAGAGACCCAGTACTTC.

The V gene is TRBV10-3, the J gene TRBJ2-7, with D perhaps matching TRBD2 (6 bases). V was clipped by 0 bases and J by 3 bases, with 12 bases between them. The CDR3 has 15 residues. Germline values: CDR1 ENHRY, CDR2 SYGVKD. CDR3 in DNA: TGTGCCATCAGTGAGTCGGGGGGTTCAGGCTACGAGCAGTACTTC. Residues: CAISESGGSGYEQYF.

V and J are TRBV5-1 and TRBJ2-1, with 8 bases aligning to TRBD1. V was clipped by 7 bases and J by 5 bases; unmatched bases: 8. The CDR3 length is 14 residues. Germline CDR1 reads SGHRS; CDR2 reads YFSETQ. The CDR3 bases are TGCGCCAGCGCAGGACAGGGAATACACAATGAGCAGTTCTTC. Translation gives CASAGQGIHNEQFF.

The V gene is TRBV11-2, the J gene TRBJ1-1; a possible D gene is TRBD1 (6 bases). CDR1 SGHAT and CDR2 FQNNGV come from the germline V gene. Trimming removed 3 bases from V and 1 base from J, with 9 bases in between. The CDR3 is 14 residues long. The CDR3 is CASSLGASNTEAFF. For the CDR3, the DNA is TGTGCCAGCAGCTTGGGGGCATCGAACACTGAAGCTTTCTTT.

This chain links TRBV10-1 with TRBJ1-6, with a tentative D call TRBD1 (5 bases). The germline V gene has CDR1 WNHNN and CDR2 SYGVQD (reference sequence). With 10 bases removed from V and 1 base from J, the gap between germline ends came to 17 bases. The CDR3 consists of 16 residues. This chain's CDR3 is CATPGVRGSYNSPLHF. CDR3 DNA: TGCGCCACCCCGGGCGTGCGGGGGTCCTATAATTCACCCCTCCACTTT.

The chain carries TRBV9 and TRBJ2-3; weak D call: TRBD1 (7 bases). The CDR3 length is 17 residues. Germline CDR1 and CDR2: SGDLS and YYNGEE. Between the trimmed V and J ends, which lost 3 bases and 3 bases, there was a span of 20 bases. The CDR3 DNA reads as TGTGCCAGCAGCGCCCCCCTGGAGGGGGCGATAACAGATACGCAGTATTTT. Translation gives CASSAPLEGAITDTQYF.

The chain is built from TRBV11-2 and TRBJ2-7; D may be TRBD1 (6 bases). CDR1 and CDR2 from the germline V gene are SGHAT and FQNNGV. V lost 0 bases, J lost 1 base, and 13 bases lay in between. The CDR3 length is 16 residues. CDR3 amino acids: CASSLDGQQLSYEQYF. DNA for the CDR3: TGTGCCAGCAGCTTAGACGGACAGCAGCTATCCTACGAGCAGTACTTC.

This CDR3 is CASSLAGARYEQYF. The CDR3 DNA reads TGTGCCAGCAGTCTAGCGGGGGCACGATACGAGCAGTACTTC. This chain links TRBV28 with TRBJ2-7; TRBD2 aligns across 10 bases. The germline CDR1 and CDR2 sequences are MDHEN and SYDVKM. The CDR3 length is 14 residues. With 5 bases clipped from V and 4 bases from J, the junction kept 5 bases outside the gene matches.

This chain joins TRBV7-8 and TRBJ1-1; D call uncertain. The CDR3 sequence is 15 residues long. Trimming took 5 bases from V and 1 from J, leaving 14 bases between them. CDR1 is SGHVS, CDR2 FQNEAQ, per germline. Here the CDR3 reads CASSPAGFRNTEAFF. The DNA of the CDR3 is TGTGCCAGCAGCCCCGCGGGGTTCAGGAACACTGAAGCTTTCTTT.

The rearrangement links TRBV25-1 to TRBJ2-7; the D gene is possibly TRBD2 (5 bases). CDR3 size: 15 residues. V gave up 2 bases and J gave up 2 bases, with 13 bases separating them. The germline V gene has CDR1 MGHDK and CDR2 SYGVNS. The CDR3 region is CASSERYSGAYEQYF. In DNA form, the CDR3 reads TGTGCCAGCAGTGAAAGGTACAGCGGAGCCTACGAGCAGTACTTC.

With respect to this clone: This sample includes further DNA sequences coding for the same CDR3. DNA for the CDR3: TGTGCCAGCAGCTTACGCGCAGGGAACACTGAAGCTTTCTTT. Protein product: CASSLRAGNTEAFF. The V call is TRBV7-8, the J call TRBJ1-1, with D unresolved. This CDR3 region has 14 residues. Germline CDR1 and CDR2: SGHVS and FQNEAQ. Trimming removed 2 bases from V and 1 base from J, with 8 bases in between.

The chain is built from TRBV11-2 and TRBJ2-7; the D gene is possibly TRBD1 (6 bases). The V gene's germline CDR1 is SGHAT and CDR2 FQNNGV. Trimming pared 5 bases from V and 0 bases from J, leaving 14 bases between. The CDR3 sequence is 15 residues long. The CDR3 sequence is CASSTGTYLSYEQYF. The CDR3 nucleotides read TGTGCCAGCAGCACCGGGACATACCTCTCCTACGAGCAGTACTTC.

The chain has TRBV7-3 and TRBJ2-7; 7 positions match TRBD2. V gave up 5 bases and J gave up 6 bases; unmatched junction bases: 10. This CDR3 spans 14 amino acids. In germline, CDR1 is SGHTA, CDR2 FQGTGA. CDR3 residues: CASSAVPGGGEQYF. For the CDR3, the DNA is TGTGCCAGCAGCGCAGTCCCTGGGGGGGGCGAGCAGTACTTC.

The chain couples TRBV6-5 to TRBJ2-3, with D possibly TRBD1 on 6 matching bases. This CDR3 has 15 residues. Trimming shortened V by 6 bases and J by 3 bases, and 16 bases separated the two germline ends. Germline V gene data show CDR1 as MNHEY and CDR2 as SVGAGI. The CDR3 DNA is TGTGCCAGCAGCCCATTTTCGAGGGGGACAGATACGCAGTATTTT. Translation gives CASSPFSRGTDTQYF.

The J gene is TRBJ1-3, the V gene TRBV6-1; D remains ambiguous. Germline CDR1 and CDR2: MNHNS and SASEGT. The CDR3 covers 14 residues. Trimming removed 8 bases from V and 3 bases from J, with 14 bases in between. As DNA, the CDR3 is TGTGCCAGCCCAGCGGGGAGGATTGGAAACACCATATATTTT. This gives the protein CASPAGRIGNTIYF.

V is TRBV20-1 and J is TRBJ1-5, with a possible D match to TRBD1 (6 bases). The CDR3 extends over 10 amino acids. Looked up from germline, CDR1 is DFQATT and CDR2 is SNEGSKA (reference sequence). In DNA, the CDR3 is TGCGGAAGGGGGAATCAGCCCCAGCATTTT. Residues: CGRGNQPQHF.

The chain couples TRBV11-1 to TRBJ2-2; 11 bases are a match to TRBD2. Germline CDR1 reads SGHAT; CDR2 reads FQDESV (reference sequence). CDR3 length: 16 amino acids. Germline trimming cut 7 bases from V and 4 bases from J; bases unmatched to any gene: 8. The CDR3 nucleotides are TGTGCCAGCACCCTACTAGCGGGGGTTTCCACCGGGGAGCTGTTTTTT. As protein: CASTLLAGVSTGELFF.